This T cell receptor beta chain was found in a study of T cell repertoires in cytomegalovirus infection. Across the study: Both a matching HLA type and CMV infection were indicated by public TCR beta signatures.

Details on this clonotype: Its antigen is as yet unknown.

The study, taken as a whole, reports: Cumulated frequencies of public TCR beta families served to identify carriers of CMV plus the relevant HLA.

TCRdb re-called the reads with MiXCR, one entry per CDR3 protein. Of more than 250,000 distinct CDR3 sequences listed, approximately 25% are singletons. The source was cultured PBMCs, collected from culture after CMV antigen stimulation. The source is a human donor in good health (CMV status not recorded). Some clones in this sample may be carry-over from other donors' samples.

CDR3 coding DNA: TGTGCCAGCAGAATCCCGACAGGGGGCTCCTACGAGCAGTACTTC. It is translated as CASRIPTGGSYEQYF. The rearrangement joins TRBV28 to TRBJ2-7; 9 positions agree with TRBD1. With V trimmed by 6 bases and J by 0 bases, 6 bases remained unmatched. The CDR3 length is 15 residues. Germline values: CDR1 MDHEN, CDR2 SYDVKM.